Listed here are 12 T cell receptor beta chains from one sample, sequenced in a study of cytomegalovirus exposure and HLA in healthy donors. Researchers ran the PCR with 60 Vbeta and 13 Jbeta primers. Generated by immunoSEQ multiplex PCR, the TCRdb table keeps only in-frame clones and is missing some. Among more than 150,000 clones, 76% were seen once, and the ten largest hold roughly 2.5%. Specimen: PBMCs. These receptors came from a woman aged 25 to 39 in good health and CMV-seropositive.

J is TRBJ2-7 and V is TRBV4-2; no definite D call. The V end lost 1 base, the J end lost 0 bases, and 10 bases lay between the germline ends. This CDR3 contains 15 residues. CDR1 LGHNA and CDR2 YNFKEQ come from the germline V gene. The CDR3 bases are TGTGCCAGCAGCCAAGGGAGTTCGAGCTCCTACGAGCAGTACTTC. Its protein is CASSQGSSSSYEQYF.

This clone has a handful of counts. The chain couples TRBV28 to TRBJ1-4; 9 bases line up with TRBD1. The germline V gene has CDR1 MDHEN and CDR2 SYDVKM. J gave up 5 bases and V 5 bases, and 9 bases lay outside the gene matches. The CDR3 has 16 residues. The chain's CDR3 is CASSLTQGAWNEKLFF. The CDR3 coding sequence is TGTGCCAGCAGTCTCACACAGGGGGCCTGGAATGAAAAACTGTTTTTT.

This clone was observed a handful of times. The genes are TRBV28 and TRBJ1-2; 7 positions agree with TRBD1. The junction had 20 bases not matched to a gene; V was cut back by 5 bases and J by 8 bases. This CDR3 spans 17 amino acids. The germline gives CDR1 MDHEN, CDR2 SYDVKM. The CDR3 region is CASSLKGAPVWRMGYTF. CDR3 in DNA: TGTGCCAGCAGTCTTAAGGGGGCGCCGGTATGGCGGATGGGCTACACCTTC.

The chain links TRBV11-3 to TRBJ1-2; 7 bases fit TRBD1. V lost 0 bases, J lost 1 base, and 2 bases stayed unmatched. The V gene's germline CDR1 is SGHNT and CDR2 YENEEA. The CDR3 runs to 15 residues. Here the CDR3 reads CASSLETGINYGYTF. The CDR3 coding sequence is TGTGCCAGCAGCTTAGAGACAGGGATTAACTATGGCTACACCTTC.

The CDR3 reads CASSLGGTGELFF. The CDR3 bases are TGTGCCAGCAGCCTTGGCGGCACCGGGGAGCTGTTTTTT. The rearrangement joins TRBV7-2 to TRBJ2-2, with no clear D. From germline, CDR1 is SGHTA and CDR2 FQGNSA. V was pared by 5 bases and J by 4 bases, with 8 bases between. This CDR3 region has 13 residues.

The chain joins TRBV28 to TRBJ1-6; D uncertain. Germline loops: CDR1 MDHEN, CDR2 SYDVKM. The CDR3 runs to 16 residues. Trimming removed 6 bases from V and 4 bases from J, with 16 bases in between. The CDR3 sequence is CASSLTLNSYNSPLHF. CDR3 sequence (DNA): TGTGCCAGCAGCCTTACCCTGAACTCTTATAATTCACCCCTCCACTTT.

The DNA of the CDR3 is TGTGCCAGTAGCTCCGGGTCGATTCGGGGCTCCTACGAGCAGTACTTC. Protein product: CASSSGSIRGSYEQYF. V gene TRBV19 combines with J gene TRBJ2-7; possible D gene TRBD2, 5 bases. This CDR3 comprises 16 residues. Germline CDR1 and CDR2: LNHDA and SQIVND (reference sequence). V lost 6 bases to trimming and J lost 0 bases, with 18 bases between them.

The chain uses TRBV11-2 and TRBJ2-7; TRBD2 might be the D (5 bases). Between the trimmed V and J ends, which lost 5 bases and 5 bases, there was a span of 13 bases. The V gene's germline CDR1 is SGHAT and CDR2 FQNNGV. The CDR3 runs 13 residues. This chain's CDR3 is CASSRARAHEQYF. The CDR3 DNA is TGTGCCAGCAGCAGGGCGAGGGCGCACGAGCAGTACTTC.

The chain combines TRBV19 with TRBJ2-3, with TRBD1 matching over 12 bases. CDR3 length equals 16 residues. Germline CDR1 and CDR2: LNHDA and SQIVND (reference sequence). Trimming at V came to 3 bases and at J to 7 bases, leaving 8 bases not matched to a gene. The DNA for the CDR3 is TGTGCCAGTAGTATGGGGGGACAGGGGGCGGAGAATACGCAGTATTTT. It codes for CASSMGGQGAENTQYF.

V and J are TRBV10-1 and TRBJ2-5; TRBD2 might be the D (5 bases). The CDR3 consists of 13 residues. Deletions cut 2 bases from V and 5 bases from J, with 9 bases between. Germline values: CDR1 WNHNN, CDR2 SYGVQD (reference sequence). The CDR3 protein is CASSEGGSETQYF. CDR3 in DNA: TGCGCCAGCAGTGAGGGAGGATCGGAGACCCAGTACTTC.

This clone came up once. The chain recombines TRBV19 with TRBJ1-1; tentative D call: TRBD1 (6 bases). The CDR3 is 15 amino acids. Germline CDR1 reads LNHDA; CDR2 reads SQIVND (reference sequence). Trimming took 5 bases from V and 0 from J, leaving 13 bases between them. In DNA form, the CDR3 reads TGTGCCAGTAGTTTCGGGACAACAATGAACACTGAAGCTTTCTTT. The encoded protein is CASSFGTTMNTEAFF.

This rearrangement joins TRBV28 to TRBJ2-5, with a possible D match to TRBD2 (6 bases). This CDR3 contains 14 residues. Looked up from germline, CDR1 is MDHEN and CDR2 is SYDVKM. Trimming pared 7 bases from V and 6 bases from J, leaving 18 bases between. CDR3 region: CASKEGTLVQTQYF. The CDR3 bases are TGTGCCAGCAAGGAGGGGACCCTCGTACAGACCCAGTACTTC.